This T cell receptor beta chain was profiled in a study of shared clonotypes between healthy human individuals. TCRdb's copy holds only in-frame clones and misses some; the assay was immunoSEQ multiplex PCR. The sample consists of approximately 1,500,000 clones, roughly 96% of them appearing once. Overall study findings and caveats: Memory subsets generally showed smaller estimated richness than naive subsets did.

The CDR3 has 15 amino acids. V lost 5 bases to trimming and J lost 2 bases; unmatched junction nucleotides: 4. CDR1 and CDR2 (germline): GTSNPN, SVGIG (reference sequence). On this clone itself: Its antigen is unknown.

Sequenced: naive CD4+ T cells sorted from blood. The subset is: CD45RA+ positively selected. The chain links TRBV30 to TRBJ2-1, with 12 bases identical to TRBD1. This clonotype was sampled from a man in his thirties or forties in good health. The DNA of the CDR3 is TGTGCCTGGCGAAGGGACAGGGGGCCCTACAATGAGCAGTTCTTC. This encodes CAWRRDRGPYNEQFF.